This paragraph covers one T cell receptor (beta chain) sequence. At the DNA level, this CDR3 is encoded by other sequences in the same sample as well. Seattle cases were enrolled at active infection and followed longitudinally. Sequenced by immunoSEQ multiplex PCR; TCRdb stores in-frame clones only, minus some. The table has roughly 84,000 clones, 78% seen once. The data are from a study of blood T cell repertoires in COVID-19. Material for sequencing was peripheral blood. This receptor was taken from a man aged 55 to 70 with COVID-19, enrolled during active disease.

The CDR3 bases are TGCGCCAGCAGCTTGGAGGGACACACGAACACTGAAGCTTTCTTT. Protein sequence: CASSLEGHTNTEAFF. This rearrangement joins TRBV5-1 to TRBJ1-1; D may be TRBD1 (6 bases). The ends were cut back, 0 bases at V and 1 base at J, with 10 bases in the middle. The CDR3 is 15 amino acids. Germline assignment: CDR1 SGHRS and CDR2 YFSETQ.